This TCR beta chain derives from a study of a mutant IDH1 vaccine in newly diagnosed glioma. Overall study: Patients had received radiotherapy, temozolomide, or both previously, most receiving both. Study results and limitations: Immune responses arising from the vaccine appeared in around 93% of patients. It seemed that pseudoprogression was not linked to changes in the top peripheral T cell clonotypes.

Generated by immunoSEQ multiplex PCR, the TCRdb table keeps only in-frame clones and is missing some. Altogether over 30,000 clones are present, about 86% being singletons, with the ten largest covering around 12%. On this clone itself: Its target is unknown.

Trimming took 6 bases from V and 0 from J, leaving 18 bases between them. The CDR3 contains 17 residues. Germline-derived CDR1 and CDR2 are LGHNT and FRNRAP. Regarding time point: week 47, end of study. Each dose delivered 300 ug of mutant IDH1 20-mer peptide subcutaneously with imiquimod. The study gave patients eight vaccinations in weeks 1, 3, 5, 7, 11, 15, 19, 23. The sequence derives from a woman aged 25 to 45 with glioma. The source material was PBMCs, sampled from a glioma patient whose treatment included an IDH1 peptide vaccine. The chain carries TRBV12-5 and TRBJ1-3; D unresolved. The CDR3 coding sequence is TGTGCTAGTGGCCAAACAGTTCCCCGCATCTCTGGAAACACCATATATTTT. Translated: CASGQTVPRISGNTIYF.